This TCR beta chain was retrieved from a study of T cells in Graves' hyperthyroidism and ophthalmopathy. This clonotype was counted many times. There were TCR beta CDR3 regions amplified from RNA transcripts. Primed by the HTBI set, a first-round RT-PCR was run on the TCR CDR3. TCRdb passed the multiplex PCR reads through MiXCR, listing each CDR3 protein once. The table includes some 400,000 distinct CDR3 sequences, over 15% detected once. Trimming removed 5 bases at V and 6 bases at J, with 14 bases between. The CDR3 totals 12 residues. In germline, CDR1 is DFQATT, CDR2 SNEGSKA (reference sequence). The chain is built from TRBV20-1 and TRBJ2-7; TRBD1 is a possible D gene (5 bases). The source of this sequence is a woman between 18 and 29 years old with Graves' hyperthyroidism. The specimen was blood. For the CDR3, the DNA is TGCAGTGCTGCCGTAGGGGAAATCGAGCAGTACTTC. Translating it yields CSAAVGEIEQYF.